This entry lists 26 T cell receptor beta chains sequenced from one sample in a study of cytomegalovirus exposure and HLA in healthy donors. This PCR relied on a set of 60 Vbeta primers and 13 Jbeta primers. Repertoires were generated with immunoSEQ multiplex PCR, while TCRdb's copy carries only in-frame clones and drops some. The profile shows about 200,000 clones, roughly 80% of them singletons. The specimen was PBMCs. These receptors were taken from a man between 25 and 39 years old in good health and CMV-seronegative.

V usage is TRBV29-1 and J usage is TRBJ2-5, with D uncertain. The CDR3 extends over 10 amino acids. The V end was cut by 5 bases, the J end by 3 bases, with 4 bases between. Germline loops: CDR1 SQVTM, CDR2 ANQGSEA. CDR3 DNA sequence: TGCAGCGTTACAGAAGAGACCCAGTACTTC. This sequence encodes CSVTEETQYF.

The chain employs TRBV27 and TRBJ2-2, with unresolved D. This CDR3 comprises 16 residues. Germline V gene sequence: CDR1 MNHEY, CDR2 SMNVEV (reference sequence). Trimming cost V 2 bases and J 5 bases, with 15 bases left between them. This chain's CDR3 is CASSLTPEMRTGELFF. The DNA of the CDR3 is TGTGCCAGCAGTTTAACCCCTGAGATGAGGACCGGGGAGCTGTTTTTT.

The J gene is TRBJ2-5, the V gene TRBV5-6; 11 bases are shared with TRBD2. The CDR3 consists of 15 residues. Germline CDR1 is SGHDT and CDR2 is YYEEEE. After removal of 4 bases from V and 5 bases from J, the junction contained 7 bases not matched to a gene. The CDR3: CASSTLAGARETQYF. The CDR3 DNA reads as TGTGCCAGCAGCACACTAGCGGGGGCACGGGAGACCCAGTACTTC.

The chain carries TRBV5-4 and TRBJ1-3; D is undetermined. With 0 bases removed from V and 1 base from J, the gap between germline ends came to 8 bases. There are 15 residues in the CDR3. Germline values: CDR1 SGHNT, CDR2 YYREEE (reference sequence). The CDR3 nucleotides read TGTGCCAGCAGCTTGGGAGATCGGTCTGGAAACACCATATATTTT. Its protein is CASSLGDRSGNTIYF.

The chain recombines TRBV9 with TRBJ2-1, with 10 nucleotides matching TRBD1. CDR1 SGDLS and CDR2 YYNGEE come from the germline V gene. This CDR3 spans 20 amino acids. Trimming took 3 bases from V and 3 from J; bases not matched to a gene: 18. This chain's CDR3 is CASSGGRDRGSASLYNEQFF. In nucleotides, the CDR3 is TGTGCCAGCAGCGGGGGGAGGGACAGGGGTTCGGCTTCACTCTACAATGAGCAGTTCTTC.

In this sample, this clone turned up a few times. The CDR3 region is CASSQVRARKTQYF. The CDR3, as DNA: TGCGCCAGCAGCCAAGTCAGGGCGAGGAAGACCCAGTACTTC. J is TRBJ2-5 and V is TRBV4-1; possibly TRBD1 for D (5 bases). The V end lost 1 base, the J end lost 6 bases, and 12 bases lay between the germline ends. The CDR3 totals 14 residues. Germline V gives CDR1 MGHRA, CDR2 YSYEKL.

This chain uses TRBV7-2 with TRBJ1-3, with D perhaps matching TRBD1 (5 bases). The V gene lost 4 bases and the J gene lost 4 bases, with 17 bases spanning the gap. Per germline, CDR1 SGHTA and CDR2 FQGNSA. The CDR3 loop spans 16 amino acids. In DNA, the CDR3 is TGTGCCAGCAGCTCCACACCAGGGCAGCCCGGAAACACCATATATTTT. Its translation: CASSSTPGQPGNTIYF.

The chain employs TRBV19 and TRBJ1-2; 8 bases line up with TRBD1. With 5 bases clipped from V and 2 bases from J, the junction kept 7 bases outside the gene matches. CDR1 and CDR2 (germline): LNHDA, SQIVND (reference sequence). This CDR3 has 15 amino acids. The CDR3 is CASSPTGAVNYGYTF. Written as DNA, the CDR3 is TGTGCCAGTAGTCCGACAGGGGCGGTAAACTATGGCTACACCTTC.

V usage is TRBV15 and J usage is TRBJ1-2, with TRBD1 matching 9 bases. After removal of 8 bases from V and 5 bases from J, the junction contained 15 bases not matched to a gene. The CDR3 has 16 amino acids. Per germline, CDR1 LNHNV and CDR2 YYDKDF (reference sequence). Here the CDR3 DNA reads TGTGCCACCGGGGGCGTAGAGGACAGGGGAAATTATGGCTACACCTTC. As protein: CATGGVEDRGNYGYTF.

This sequence joins TRBV19 and TRBJ2-2, with a possible D match to TRBD1 (6 bases). The CDR3 is 14 amino acids. Per the germline V gene, CDR1 is LNHDA and CDR2 is SQIVND (reference sequence). Trimming stripped 5 bases from V and 2 bases from J, with 9 bases between. CDR3 nucleotide sequence: TGTGCCAGTAGTGCAGGGGTAAACACCGGGGAGCTGTTTTTT. Translation: CASSAGVNTGELFF.

The chain joins TRBV6-1 to TRBJ1-1, with D possibly matching TRBD1 (6 bases). The CDR3 runs to 13 residues. With 6 bases removed from V and 1 base from J, the gap between germline ends came to 9 bases. From germline, CDR1 is MNHNS and CDR2 SASEGT. The CDR3, as DNA: TGTGCCAGCAGGCAGGGGACGAACACTGAAGCTTTCTTT. As protein: CASRQGTNTEAFF.

V is TRBV18 and J is TRBJ2-2; the D gene is possibly TRBD2 (5 bases). The V and J ends lost 3 bases and 3 bases respectively, with 11 bases between them. The CDR3 has 15 residues. CDR1 is KGHSH, CDR2 LQKENI, per germline. CDR3 sequence (DNA): TGTGCCAGCTCACCCGGGATCCTCGACACCGGGGAGCTGTTTTTT. It codes for CASSPGILDTGELFF. The complete variable domain, with remaining parts taken from reference TRBV18 and TRBJ2-2, reads NAGVMQNPRHLVRRRGQEARLRCSPMKGHSHVYWYRQLPEEGLKFMVYLQKENIIDESGMPKERFSAEFPKEGPSILRIQQVVRGDSAAYFCASSPGILDTGELFFGEGSRLTVL.

This clone has more than one count but fewer than ten. The chain couples TRBV19 to TRBJ2-7; no reliable D call. Trimming removed 3 bases at V and 0 bases at J, with 15 bases between. This CDR3 has 16 residues. Germline CDR1 and CDR2: LNHDA and SQIVND (reference sequence). For the CDR3, the DNA is TGTGCCAGTAGTATTAGCCTCTACGGAAACTCCTACGAGCAGTACTTC. Its protein is CASSISLYGNSYEQYF.

The rearrangement uses TRBV6-5 and TRBJ2-7, with TRBD1 matching 11 bases. CDR1 and CDR2 from the germline V gene are MNHEY and SVGAGI. The CDR3 is 14 amino acids. The J segment lost 5 bases and the V segment lost 6 bases, leaving 6 bases of the junction unmatched. CDR3 region: CASSVDRGLHEQYF. The CDR3 DNA is TGTGCCAGCAGCGTGGACAGGGGGCTGCACGAGCAGTACTTC.

This clone came up once. Here the CDR3 DNA reads TGTGCCAGCAGCCAAGCATGGGGGGGCACAGACAGCAATCAGCCCCAGCATTTT. Residues: CASSQAWGGTDSNQPQHF. The chain links TRBV14 to TRBJ1-5, with D maybe TRBD1 (6 bases). The germline V gene has CDR1 SGHDN and CDR2 FVKESK. The V end was cut by 1 base, the J end by 1 base, with 17 bases between. The CDR3 spans 18 residues.

The chain links TRBV4-2 to TRBJ2-5; 9 bases match TRBD2. Germline V CDR1 and CDR2: LGHNA, YNFKEQ. The CDR3 runs 16 residues. The J segment lost 2 bases and the V segment lost 5 bases, leaving 9 bases of the junction unmatched. CDR3 residues: CASSLSSGTLQETQYF. The CDR3 bases are TGTGCCAGCAGCTTATCTAGCGGGACCTTACAAGAGACCCAGTACTTC.

This clone occurred a few times. V usage is TRBV2 and J usage is TRBJ1-5, with TRBD1 as a possible D gene (5 bases). V gave up 4 bases and J gave up 4 bases, with 14 bases separating them. The CDR3 is 15 amino acids. The germline V gene encodes CDR1 SNHLY and CDR2 FYNNEI. The CDR3 protein is CASSVGGAWNQPQHF. CDR3 bases: TGTGCCAGCAGTGTTGGAGGGGCTTGGAATCAGCCCCAGCATTTT.

This chain joins TRBV18 and TRBJ1-1; the D is unclear. The CDR3 runs to 13 residues. CDR1 and CDR2 (germline): KGHSH, LQKENI. Trimming pared 3 bases from V and 3 bases from J, leaving 8 bases between. The CDR3 region has the DNA TGTGCCAGCTCACCTCCAGGTTACACTGAAGCTTTCTTT. This translates into CASSPPGYTEAFF.

The gene calls are TRBV2 and TRBJ2-5; D perhaps matches TRBD1 (5 bases). Between the trimmed V and J ends, which lost 4 bases and 1 base, there was a span of 10 bases. CDR1 SNHLY and CDR2 FYNNEI come from the germline V gene. CDR3 length equals 14 residues. The CDR3 loop reads CASSARQRQETQYF. The CDR3 nucleotides read TGTGCCAGCAGTGCTCGACAGCGCCAAGAGACCCAGTACTTC.

The chain carries TRBV2 and TRBJ2-3; 10 nucleotides agree with TRBD1. The CDR3 runs 15 residues. Germline CDR1 and CDR2: SNHLY and FYNNEI. The junction had 7 bases not matched to a gene; V was cut back by 7 bases and J by 3 bases. The CDR3 DNA reads TGTGCCAGCAACCCCCGGGACAGGGGAACAGATACGCAGTATTTT. Its protein product is CASNPRDRGTDTQYF.

The gene calls are TRBV5-1 and TRBJ2-7; the match to TRBD1 covers 7 bases. Per the germline V gene, CDR1 is SGHRS and CDR2 is YFSETQ. The junction had 5 bases not matched to a gene; V was cut back by 3 bases and J by 2 bases. There are 14 residues in the CDR3. The CDR3 protein is CASSSQGLAYEQYF. The CDR3 bases are TGCGCCAGCAGCTCACAGGGGCTTGCCTACGAGCAGTACTTC. Drawing the rest from reference TRBV5-1 and TRBJ2-7, the complete variable domain is KAGVTQTPRYLIKTRGQQVTLSCSPISGHRSVSWYQQTPGQGLQFLFEYFSETQRNKGNFPGRFSGRQFSNSRSEMNVSTLELGDSALYLCASSSQGLAYEQYFGPGTRLTVT.

This chain uses TRBV7-9 with TRBJ2-7; perhaps TRBD2 as D (5 bases). CDR1 is SEHNR and CDR2 is FQNEAQ in the germline V gene (reference sequence). The V and J ends lost 3 bases and 7 bases respectively, with 16 bases between them. The CDR3 is 14 amino acids. The CDR3 reads CASSLPGVLGEQYF. DNA of the CDR3: TGTGCCAGCAGCTTGCCCGGGGTGCTGGGGGAGCAGTACTTC.

This clone was detected only once. V and J are TRBV29-1 and TRBJ1-1; TRBD1 is a possible D gene (5 bases). V lost 4 bases and J 8 bases, leaving 11 bases between the germline ends. Germline V lookup: CDR1 SQVTM, CDR2 ANQGSEA. The CDR3 has 11 residues. The CDR3 nucleotides read TGCAGCGTTGCTGGGGCCCCGGAAGCTTTCTTT. Residues: CSVAGAPEAFF.

This chain uses TRBV4-1 with TRBJ2-1; TRBD2 is a possible D gene (6 bases). Germline-derived CDR1 and CDR2 are MGHRA and YSYEKL. The V end was cut by 4 bases, the J end by 2 bases, with 12 bases between. CDR3 size: 15 residues. CDR3 loop: CASSPLGGAYNEQFF. Written as DNA, the CDR3 is TGCGCCAGCAGCCCCCTAGGCGGGGCCTACAATGAGCAGTTCTTC.

This clone has a single count. Here the CDR3 reads CASSGGTGTYEQYF. The CDR3, as DNA: TGTGCCAGCAGTGGGGGGACAGGCACCTACGAGCAGTACTTC. The chain links TRBV2 to TRBJ2-7, with TRBD1 matching over 8 bases. V lost 4 bases to trimming and J lost 2 bases; unmatched junction nucleotides: 4. Germline V gives CDR1 SNHLY, CDR2 FYNNEI. CDR3 length equals 14 residues.

In its sample, this clone was seen a few times. The rearrangement uses TRBV6-5 and TRBJ1-6; weak D call: TRBD1 (5 bases). The CDR3 covers 15 residues. Germline V gene sequence: CDR1 MNHEY, CDR2 SVGAGI. V gave up 3 bases and J gave up 5 bases, with 11 bases separating them. The CDR3 sequence: CASSYAGPHNSPLHF. CDR3 in DNA: TGTGCCAGCAGTTATGCGGGGCCCCATAATTCACCCCTCCACTTT.